Following are 3 T cell receptor beta chains from one sample sequenced in a study of blood T cell repertoires in COVID-19. Clones were sequenced by immunoSEQ multiplex PCR, and TCRdb holds only the in-frame ones, with some missing. Among some 320,000 clones listed, roughly 85% were seen once. The sequencing input was PBMCs or T cells enriched from blood (not recorded which). The receptors derive from a woman in her 30s who had been exposed to COVID-19.

The V gene is TRBV4-1, the J gene TRBJ2-1; D is uncertain. There are 12 residues in the CDR3. CDR1 and CDR2 from the germline V gene are MGHRA and YSYEKL. Trimming took off 6 bases at V and 5 bases at J, with 8 bases between the two ends. CDR3 bases: TGCGCCAGCAGTCTATTTGACAATGAGCAGTTCTTC. Amino acid sequence: CASSLFDNEQFF.

The chain links TRBV5-1 to TRBJ2-5; D unresolved. CDR1 and CDR2 from the germline V gene are SGHRS and YFSETQ. V lost 0 bases and J 4 bases, leaving 13 bases between the germline ends. The CDR3 consists of 15 residues. The CDR3 spells CASSLVPERGETQYF. The CDR3 nucleotides are TGCGCCAGCAGCTTGGTACCCGAGCGCGGAGAGACCCAGTACTTC.

This chain links TRBV15 with TRBJ1-5, with 10 bases aligning to TRBD1. This CDR3 has 15 residues. CDR1 is LNHNV and CDR2 is YYDKDF in the germline V gene (reference sequence). The V and J ends lost 5 bases and 3 bases, in that order; junction bases with no gene match: 4. The CDR3: CATSLGQGVNQPQHF. DNA of the CDR3: TGTGCCACCAGCCTCGGACAGGGGGTCAATCAGCCCCAGCATTTT.